The clone carrying this TCR beta chain was counted only a few times. The target antigen is unknown. These data come from a study of T cell repertoires in cytomegalovirus infection. Looking at the study overall: Through public TCR beta signatures, both CMV infection and matching HLA type were indicated. Broader study findings: Adding up the frequency of public TCR beta families identified people who carried CMV plus the relevant HLA.

In TCRdb, the reads were re-called with MiXCR into one record per CDR3 protein. The data show 380,000 or so distinct CDR3 sequences, roughly 36% seen once. The clonotype was recovered from a human donor in good health (CMV status not recorded). Some clones in this sample may be carry-over from other donors' samples. Sample: cultured PBMCs, taken from culture after CMV antigen stimulation.

CDR3 nucleotides: TGTGCCAGCAGCTTAGCGAGGAAGACCCAGTACTTC. Translating it yields CASSLARKTQYF. The chain carries TRBV7-2 and TRBJ2-5; D unclear. This CDR3 spans 12 amino acids. The germline V and J ends were trimmed by 0 bases and 6 bases, with 5 bases remaining between them. Germline V gene sequence: CDR1 SGHTA, CDR2 FQGNSA.